These 27 T cell receptor beta chains were all obtained from the same sample, sequenced in a study of regulatory T cells in long-lasting Graves disease. Time point: persistent/refractory GD, antithyroid drugs over 5 years with positive TRAb. After RNA was extracted from PBMCs, the TCR library was made from it. Library construction for TCR beta used iRepertoire HTBI primers and Arm-PCR of CDR3 regions. TCRdb recomputed calls from the multiplex PCR reads with MiXCR, one row per CDR3 protein. The data hold around 450,000 distinct CDR3 sequences, with roughly 21% observed a single time. The starting material was peripheral blood mononuclear cells (PBMCs), obtained when the disease was refractory, from a patient treated with antithyroid drugs. The receptors derive from a female donor with Graves disease.

The rearrangement joins TRBV7-2 to TRBJ2-1, with 10 bases lining up with TRBD1. From germline, CDR1 is SGHTA and CDR2 FQGNSA. The length of the CDR3 is 17 residues. Trimming removed 0 bases from V and 3 bases from J; junction bases left unmatched: 5. CDR3 bases: TGTGCCAGCAGCTTAGCCGTTGGACAGGGGGACTACAATGAGCAGTTCTTC. Protein sequence: CASSLAVGQGDYNEQFF.

The chain has TRBV19 and TRBJ2-7; 7 nucleotides align to TRBD2. Germline CDR1 reads LNHDA; CDR2 reads SQIVND (reference sequence). The V and J ends lost 4 bases and 4 bases, in that order; junction bases with no gene match: 4. The CDR3 loop spans 13 amino acids. For the CDR3, the DNA is TGTGCCAGTAGTAATGGCGGGAGTTACGAGCAGTACTTC. Its protein product is CASSNGGSYEQYF.

This clonotype was counted at least ten times. The gene calls are TRBV28 and TRBJ2-7; the match to TRBD1 covers 7 bases. Germline assignment: CDR1 MDHEN and CDR2 SYDVKM. The CDR3 extends over 13 amino acids. With 6 bases clipped from V and 5 bases from J, the junction kept 7 bases outside the gene matches. The CDR3 DNA sequence: TGTGCCAGCAGGACGACAGGGAACCACGAGCAGTACTTC. Translation gives CASRTTGNHEQYF.

This clonotype occurred a few times. The chain employs TRBV7-3 and TRBJ1-6, with 7 bases identical to TRBD1. CDR1 SGHTA and CDR2 FQGTGA come from the germline V gene. The CDR3 length is 13 residues. The V gene end was trimmed by 5 bases and the J gene end by 10 bases; junction bases not matched to a gene: 5. In DNA form, the CDR3 reads TGTGCCAGCAGCCCGGGACAGCGATCACCCCTCCACTTT. Residues: CASSPGQRSPLHF.

This sequence joins TRBV12-3 or TRBV12-4 and TRBJ2-5, with D uncertain. V was cut by 1 base and J by 5 bases, with 11 bases left in between. The CDR3 covers 14 residues. The CDR3: CASSLGSHRETQYF. The CDR3 DNA reads as TGTGCCAGCAGTTTAGGTAGCCACCGGGAGACCCAGTACTTC.

This clonotype was recorded many times. The chain recombines TRBV30 with TRBJ1-1, with D possibly TRBD1 on 6 matching bases. Trimming removed 0 bases at V and 4 bases at J, with 9 bases between. The CDR3 contains 13 residues. The germline V gene has CDR1 GTSNPN and CDR2 SVGIG (reference sequence). The DNA for the CDR3 is TGTGCCTGGAGTGTAGGGGGGCCCACTGAAGCTTTCTTT. It yields the protein CAWSVGGPTEAFF. The full variable domain, in which reference TRBV30 and TRBJ1-1 provide the parts outside the CDR3, is SQTIHQWPATLVQPVGSPLSLECTVEGTSNPNLYWYRQAAGRGLQLLFYSVGIGQISSEVPQNLSASRPQDRQFILSSKKLLLSDSGFYLCAWSVGGPTEAFFGQGTRLTVV.

This clonotype has only a few counts. The V call is TRBV3-1, the J call TRBJ2-5; 7 positions match TRBD2. Germline-derived CDR1 and CDR2 are LGHDT and YNNKEL (reference sequence). V lost 0 bases, J lost 4 bases, and 11 bases stayed unmatched. The CDR3 extends over 17 amino acids. In DNA, the CDR3 is TGTGCCAGCAGCCAAGAGGATTGGCGGGAGCTCGGAGAGACCCAGTACTTC. Its translation: CASSQEDWRELGETQYF.

This clonotype was observed at least ten times. V and J are TRBV7-2 and TRBJ2-7, with 8 bases aligning to TRBD1. The J segment lost 2 bases and the V segment lost 0 bases, leaving 6 bases of the junction unmatched. CDR3 length: 16 amino acids. Germline CDR1 SGHTA, CDR2 FQGNSA. The CDR3 sequence is CASSLALGQGTYEQYF. The CDR3 DNA reads as TGTGCCAGCAGCTTAGCTCTAGGACAGGGTACCTACGAGCAGTACTTC. Based on the CDR3 plus reference TRBV7-2 and TRBJ2-7, the full variable domain is GAGVSQSPSNKVTEKGKDVELRCDPISGHTALYWYRQSLGQGLEFLIYFQGNSAPDKSGLPSDRFSAERTGGSVSTLTIQRTQQEDSAVYLCASSLALGQGTYEQYFGPGTRLTVT.

This clonotype has only one observation. J is TRBJ2-1 and V is TRBV12-3 or TRBV12-4; D is ambiguous. The ends were cut back, 6 bases at V and 6 bases at J, with 12 bases in the middle. CDR3 length: 13 residues. The CDR3 here is CASRSQSANEQFF. DNA of the CDR3: TGTGCCAGCAGATCCCAGAGCGCCAATGAGCAGTTCTTC.

CDR3 in DNA: TGTGCCAGCAGTGAGGGACAGGGGGCCATCACTGAAGCTTTCTTT. Its protein product is CASSEGQGAITEAFF. The chain has TRBV25-1 and TRBJ1-1, with 12 bases fitting TRBD1. The CDR3 loop spans 15 amino acids. V was pared by 3 bases and J by 4 bases, with 3 bases of the junction left unmatched. Looked up from germline, CDR1 is MGHDK and CDR2 is SYGVNS.

The J gene is TRBJ1-6, the V gene TRBV27; D ambiguous. CDR3 length: 15 amino acids. Germline CDR1 reads MNHEY; CDR2 reads SMNVEV (reference sequence). Trimming stripped 2 bases from V and 3 bases from J, with 8 bases between. The CDR3: CASSLEGIYNSPLHF. Here the CDR3 DNA reads TGTGCCAGCAGTTTAGAGGGAATCTATAATTCACCCCTCCACTTT.

Regarding this clonotype: A junction boundary mismatches the germline segment, possibly from a read error. The chain joins TRBV11-2 to TRBJ1-6; D remains ambiguous. This CDR3 contains 12 residues. In germline, CDR1 is SGHAT, CDR2 FQNNGV. CDR3 region: CACSLHNSPLHF. The CDR3 DNA reads as TGTGCCTGCAGCTTACATAATTCACCCCTCCACTTT. Variable domain in full (rest from reference TRBV11-2 and TRBJ1-6): EAGVAQSPRYKIIEKRQSVAFWCNPISGHATLYWYQQILGQGPKLLIQFQNNGVVDDSQLPKDRFSAERLKGVDSTLKIQPAKLEDSAVYLCACSLHNSPLHFGNGTRLTVT.

This clonotype was seen more than once but under ten times. The CDR3 spells CSAYLAGVTYEQYF. CDR3 DNA sequence: TGCAGTGCTTATCTAGCGGGGGTTACCTACGAGCAGTACTTC. This chain links TRBV20-1 with TRBJ2-7; the match to TRBD2 covers 10 bases. CDR3 length: 14 residues. Losses at the gene ends were 5 bases for V and 2 bases for J; bases not matched to a gene: 6. CDR1 is DFQATT and CDR2 is SNEGSKA in the germline V gene (reference sequence).

This clonotype has only a few counts. The V gene is TRBV2, the J gene TRBJ2-1, with TRBD2 identical over 11 bases. Germline-derived CDR1 and CDR2 are SNHLY and FYNNEI. The CDR3 totals 15 residues. V lost 6 bases and J lost 9; bases outside the gene matches: 10. The CDR3 sequence is CASSELAGDSGEQFF. The CDR3 DNA follows: TGTGCCAGCAGCGAACTAGCGGGAGATTCGGGTGAGCAGTTCTTC. The full variable domain, its missing parts supplied by reference TRBV2 and TRBJ2-1, is EPEVTQTPSHQVTQMGQEVILRCVPISNHLYFYWYRQILGQKVEFLVSFYNNEISEKSEIFDDQFSVERPDGSNFTLKIRSTKLEDSAMYFCASSELAGDSGEQFFGPGTRLTVL.

This clonotype appeared many times. This chain joins TRBV20-1 and TRBJ1-5; D uncertain. V was clipped by 2 bases and J by 2 bases, with 10 bases between them. This CDR3 contains 14 residues. Germline-derived CDR1 and CDR2 are DFQATT and SNEGSKA (reference sequence). The CDR3 sequence is CSARSPVGNQPQHF. CDR3 coding DNA: TGCAGTGCTAGATCCCCTGTCGGCAATCAGCCCCAGCATTTT.

The V gene is TRBV19, the J gene TRBJ1-5; 11 nucleotides line up with TRBD1. V gave up 3 bases and J gave up 3 bases; unmatched junction bases: 4. Germline V CDR1 and CDR2: LNHDA, SQIVND (reference sequence). The CDR3 spans 16 residues. The CDR3 nucleotides are TGTGCCAGTAGTATCTGGACAGGGGGCAACAATCAGCCCCAGCATTTT. It is translated as CASSIWTGGNNQPQHF.

This clonotype was observed at least ten times. The chain uses TRBV11-3 and TRBJ2-4, with D uncertain. Between the trimmed V and J ends, which lost 5 bases and 5 bases, there was a span of 7 bases. The V gene's germline CDR1 is SGHNT and CDR2 YENEEA. The CDR3 runs to 12 residues. CDR3 sequence (DNA): TGTGCCAGCAGCCCGGGTGAAAACATTCAGTACTTC. This sequence encodes CASSPGENIQYF.

This clonotype was seen ten or more times. The chain is built from TRBV12-3 or TRBV12-4 and TRBJ2-7; 14 nucleotides agree with TRBD2. J was trimmed by 3 bases and V by 5 bases; bases with no gene match: 3. The CDR3 consists of 15 residues. The DNA of the CDR3 is TGTGCCAGCAGTCCAGGACTAGCGGGGGGCTACGAGCAGTACTTC. Amino acids: CASSPGLAGGYEQYF.

The chain recombines TRBV19 with TRBJ2-2, with 8 bases fitting TRBD2. With V trimmed by 6 bases and J by 6 bases, 12 bases remained unmatched. This CDR3 has 16 residues. The germline gives CDR1 LNHDA, CDR2 SQIVND (reference sequence). The CDR3 bases are TGTGCCAGTAGCTGGGGGAGGAGCGGGAGTCCCGGGGAGCTGTTTTTT. This translates into CASSWGRSGSPGELFF.

The rearrangement uses TRBV18 and TRBJ2-5; unclear D gene. The germline gives CDR1 KGHSH, CDR2 LQKENI. The ends were cut back, 2 bases at V and 4 bases at J, with 8 bases in the middle. The CDR3 is 13 amino acids. The CDR3 here is CASSPAGLETQYF. The CDR3 coding sequence is TGTGCCAGCTCACCAGCAGGATTAGAGACCCAGTACTTC.

This clonotype was seen more than once but under ten times. The chain uses TRBV19 and TRBJ2-5, with a weak D call TRBD1 (5 bases). Germline values: CDR1 LNHDA, CDR2 SQIVND (reference sequence). The CDR3 has 14 residues. Deletions cut 4 bases from V and 0 bases from J, with 9 bases between. CDR3 nucleotide sequence: TGTGCCAGTAGTAAGATCAGGGACCAAGAGACCCAGTACTTC. This translates into CASSKIRDQETQYF.

The rearrangement uses TRBV30 and TRBJ1-1; D is undetermined. From germline, CDR1 is GTSNPN and CDR2 SVGIG (reference sequence). Between the trimmed V and J ends, which lost 7 bases and 2 bases, there was a span of 14 bases. This CDR3 is 13 amino acids long. The CDR3 DNA sequence: TGTGCCTCGATAATTACAGCCAACACTGAAGCTTTCTTT. Translated: CASIITANTEAFF.

This clonotype was recorded at least ten times. The chain is built from TRBV11-2 and TRBJ1-3; D ambiguous. Germline V CDR1 and CDR2: SGHAT, FQNNGV. The V gene lost 5 bases and the J gene lost 0 bases, with 14 bases spanning the gap. This CDR3 comprises 16 residues. CDR3 nucleotides: TGTGCCAGCAGCCCCCGGACGGGATCCTCTGGAAACACCATATATTTT. This gives the protein CASSPRTGSSGNTIYF.

The chain combines TRBV9 with TRBJ1-2; 8 nucleotides agree with TRBD1. V trimming: 2 bases; J trimming: 3 bases; junction bases outside the gene matches: 6. Germline CDR1 and CDR2: SGDLS and YYNGEE. The length of the CDR3 is 15 residues. CDR3 loop: CASSVLGTGYYGYTF. In DNA, the CDR3 is TGTGCCAGCAGCGTTCTTGGGACAGGTTACTATGGCTACACCTTC.

This clonotype was observed at least ten times. The J gene is TRBJ2-7, the V gene TRBV6-1; a possible D gene is TRBD2 (6 bases). Germline V gives CDR1 MNHNS, CDR2 SASEGT. Trimming removed 6 bases from V and 5 bases from J, with 17 bases in between. This CDR3 comprises 14 residues. The CDR3 is CASREAGSLHEQYF. CDR3 nucleotide sequence: TGTGCCAGCAGGGAGGCGGGATCACTCCACGAGCAGTACTTC.

Remarks on this clonotype: A much larger clone differs from this one at a single base, so this may be a read error. The chain employs TRBV28 and TRBJ2-7; 8 bases line up with TRBD2. Germline CDR1 and CDR2: MDHEN and SYDVKM. This CDR3 spans 16 amino acids. The CDR3 DNA reads as TGTGCCAGCAGTTTGATTCGGTCGGGGCGGGGGGACGAGCAGCACTTC. Translated, it gives CASSLIRSGRGDEQHF.

In its sample, this clonotype was seen many times. The chain uses TRBV30 and TRBJ2-5; the D is unclear. Germline CDR1 and CDR2: GTSNPN and SVGIG (reference sequence). V lost 8 bases to trimming and J lost 4 bases, with 14 bases between them. This CDR3 has 12 residues. Here the CDR3 DNA reads TGTGCCGCCCTTAGTGACGGAGAGACCCAGTACTTC. This codes for CAALSDGETQYF. Using reference TRBV30 and TRBJ2-5 for the parts outside the CDR3, the full variable domain is SQTIHQWPATLVQPVGSPLSLECTVEGTSNPNLYWYRQAAGRGLQLLFYSVGIGQISSEVPQNLSASRPQDRQFILSSKKLLLSDSGFYLCAALSDGETQYFGPGTRLLVL.